Listed here is a single TCR beta chain. The sample is drawn from a study of blood T cell repertoires in COVID-19. Authors' methods: The authors estimated nucleated cell counts from reference gene primer amplification. Produced via immunoSEQ multiplex PCR; TCRdb's table is partial and in-frame only. That table gives V, J and clone size, and the DNA gave D and trimming. This sample yields 250,000 to 300,000 clones, of which less than 85% are seen a single time; over 4.5% belongs to the top ten. The sample taken for sequencing was peripheral blood. The clonotype was recovered from a man aged 60 to 69 who had recovered from COVID-19.

CDR3 in amino acids: CASSRGGSRLEQYF. The DNA of the CDR3 is TGTGCCAGCTCGCGGGGAGGGAGTCGCCTCGAGCAGTACTTC. The V call is TRBV18, the J call TRBJ2-7; the match to TRBD2 covers 7 bases. The trim removed 6 bases at V and 6 bases at J, leaving 11 bases unmatched. The CDR3 runs 14 residues. Germline V gene lookup returns CDR1 KGHSH and CDR2 LQKENI.